Listed here is a single T cell receptor beta chain. With 2 bases clipped from V and 6 bases from J, the junction kept 8 bases outside the gene matches. Germline values: CDR1 LNHDA, CDR2 SQIVND (reference sequence). CDR3 size: 15 residues. This sample stems from a study of cytotoxic CD8 clonotypes in ibrutinib-treated CLL. Method: immunoSEQ multiplex PCR; TCRdb's copy keeps in-frame clones and lacks some. Altogether about 200,000 clones are present, 60% to 80% being singletons, with the ten largest covering about 6%. The receptor's source is a human donor with chronic lymphocytic leukemia. Sample: PBMCs, taken after 12 months of ibrutinib treatment. This chain connects TRBV19 to TRBJ1-2, with TRBD1 matching over 8 bases. In DNA form, the CDR3 reads TGTGCCAGTAGTATAAGACAGGGGAAAGATCATGGCTACACCTTC. Amino acids: CASSIRQGKDHGYTF.